The 6 T cell receptor beta chains given below trace back to one sample, sequenced in a study of T cell responses to AZD1222 COVID-19 vaccine. Sequencing used immunoSEQ multiplex PCR; TCRdb keeps in-frame clones, though not all of them. This table has 84,000 or so clones, 90% appearing once. This material consisted of peripheral blood, taken 28 days after the second AZD1222 dose. The source of these receptors is an adult who received the AZD1222 COVID-19 vaccine.

This chain connects TRBV10-3 to TRBJ2-3; D is undetermined. Germline V gene sequence: CDR1 ENHRY, CDR2 SYGVKD. V dropped 7 bases and J dropped 2 bases, with 10 bases sitting between them. This CDR3 contains 13 residues. This CDR3 is CAINSDSTDTQYF. CDR3 sequence (DNA): TGTGCCATCAATTCAGATTCCACAGATACGCAGTATTTT.

The chain joins TRBV28 to TRBJ2-4, with a weak D call TRBD1 (6 bases). The germline V gene has CDR1 MDHEN and CDR2 SYDVKM. V lost 4 bases, J lost 2 bases, and 21 bases lay in between. The CDR3 loop spans 18 amino acids. Here the CDR3 reads CASSSTTGPWLSKNIQYF. The CDR3 coding sequence is TGTGCCAGCAGTTCAACTACAGGGCCCTGGCTCTCCAAAAACATTCAGTACTTC. The full variable domain, its missing parts supplied by reference TRBV28 and TRBJ2-4, is DVKVTQSSRYLVKRTGEKVFLECVQDMDHENMFWYRQDPGLGLRLIYFSYDVKMKEKGDIPEGYSVSREKKERFSLILESASTNQTSMYLCASSSTTGPWLSKNIQYFGAGTRLSVL.

The V call is TRBV4-3, the J call TRBJ1-4, with D possibly being TRBD1 (5 bases). V lost 1 base and J 8 bases, leaving 14 bases between the germline ends. Germline CDR1 is LGHNA and CDR2 is YSLEER. The CDR3 has 15 residues. CDR3: CASSQVLGVGEKLFF. CDR3 nucleotides: TGCGCCAGCAGCCAAGTACTGGGGGTTGGCGAAAAACTGTTTTTT.

J is TRBJ2-5 and V is TRBV2, with D perhaps TRBD2 (6 bases). Trimming removed 2 bases from V and 5 bases from J, with 15 bases in between. The CDR3 runs to 15 residues. Germline assignment: CDR1 SNHLY and CDR2 FYNNEI. The CDR3 DNA is TGTGCCAGCAGTGAACGTGGGACTGGGGACGAGACCCAGTACTTC. Protein product: CASSERGTGDETQYF.

The chain recombines TRBV3-1 (or the pseudogene TRBV3-2) with TRBJ1-2; a possible D gene is TRBD1 (5 bases). Trimming pared 3 bases from V and 3 bases from J, leaving 11 bases between. Germline lookup yields CDR1 LGHDT and CDR2 YNNKEL (reference sequence). The CDR3 contains 14 residues. The CDR3 reads CASSHRTTDYGYTF. In nucleotides, the CDR3 is TGTGCCAGCAGCCATCGGACAACAGACTATGGCTACACCTTC.

This CDR3 reads CASSSGDQGYPLHF. As DNA, the CDR3 is TGCGCCAGCAGCTCGGGTGACCAAGGGTATCCCCTCCACTTT. V usage is TRBV5-1 and J usage is TRBJ1-6; D unclear. Germline CDR1 is SGHRS and CDR2 is YFSETQ. Between the trimmed V and J ends, which lost 3 bases and 13 bases, there was a span of 17 bases. This CDR3 is built from 14 residues.